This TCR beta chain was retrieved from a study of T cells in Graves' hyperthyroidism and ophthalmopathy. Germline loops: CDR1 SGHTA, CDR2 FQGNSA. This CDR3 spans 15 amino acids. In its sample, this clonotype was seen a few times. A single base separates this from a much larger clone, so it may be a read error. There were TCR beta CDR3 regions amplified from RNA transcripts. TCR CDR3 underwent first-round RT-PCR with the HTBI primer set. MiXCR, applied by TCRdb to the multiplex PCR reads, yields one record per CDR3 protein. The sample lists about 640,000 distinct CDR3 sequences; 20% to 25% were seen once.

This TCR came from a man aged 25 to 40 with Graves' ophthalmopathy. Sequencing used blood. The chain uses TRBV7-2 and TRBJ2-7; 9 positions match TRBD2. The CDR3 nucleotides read TGTGCCAGCAACTTAGTTGCGGGAGGGCCCTACGAGCAGTACTTC. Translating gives CASNLVAGGPYEQYF.